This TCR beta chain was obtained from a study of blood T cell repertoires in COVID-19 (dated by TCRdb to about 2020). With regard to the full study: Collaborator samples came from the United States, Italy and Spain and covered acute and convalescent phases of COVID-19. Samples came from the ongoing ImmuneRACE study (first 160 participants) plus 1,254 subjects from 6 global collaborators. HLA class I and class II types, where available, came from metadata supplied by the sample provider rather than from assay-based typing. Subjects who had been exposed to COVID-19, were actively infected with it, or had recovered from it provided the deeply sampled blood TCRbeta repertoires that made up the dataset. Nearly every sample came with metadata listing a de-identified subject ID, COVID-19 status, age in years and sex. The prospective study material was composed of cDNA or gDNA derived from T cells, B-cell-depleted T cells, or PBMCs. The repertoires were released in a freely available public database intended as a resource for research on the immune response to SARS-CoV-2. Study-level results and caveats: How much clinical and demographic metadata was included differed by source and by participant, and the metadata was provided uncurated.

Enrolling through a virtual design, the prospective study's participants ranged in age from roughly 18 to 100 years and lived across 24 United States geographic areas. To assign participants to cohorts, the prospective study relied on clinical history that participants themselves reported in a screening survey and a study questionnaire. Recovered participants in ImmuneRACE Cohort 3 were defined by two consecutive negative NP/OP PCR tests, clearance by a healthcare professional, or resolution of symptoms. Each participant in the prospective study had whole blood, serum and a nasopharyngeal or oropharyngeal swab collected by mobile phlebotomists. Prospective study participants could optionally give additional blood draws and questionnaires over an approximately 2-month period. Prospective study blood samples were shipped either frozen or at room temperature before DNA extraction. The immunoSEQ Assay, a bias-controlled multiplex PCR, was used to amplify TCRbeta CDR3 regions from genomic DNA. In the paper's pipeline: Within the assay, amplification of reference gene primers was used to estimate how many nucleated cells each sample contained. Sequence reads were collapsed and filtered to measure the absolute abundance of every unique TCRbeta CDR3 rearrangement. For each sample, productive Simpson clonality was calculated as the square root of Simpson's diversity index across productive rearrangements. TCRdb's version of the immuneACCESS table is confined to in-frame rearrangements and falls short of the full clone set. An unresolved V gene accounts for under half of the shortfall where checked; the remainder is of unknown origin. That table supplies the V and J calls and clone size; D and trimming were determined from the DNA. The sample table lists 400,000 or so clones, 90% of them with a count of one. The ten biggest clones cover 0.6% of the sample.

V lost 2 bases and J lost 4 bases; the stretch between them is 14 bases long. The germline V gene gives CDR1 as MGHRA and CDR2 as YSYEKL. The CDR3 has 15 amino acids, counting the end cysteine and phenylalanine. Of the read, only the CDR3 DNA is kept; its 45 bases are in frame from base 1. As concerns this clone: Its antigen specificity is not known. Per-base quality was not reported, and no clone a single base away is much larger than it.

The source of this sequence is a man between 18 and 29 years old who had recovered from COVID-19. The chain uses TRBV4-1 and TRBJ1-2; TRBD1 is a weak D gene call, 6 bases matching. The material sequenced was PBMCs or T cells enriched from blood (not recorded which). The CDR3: CASSQRGGQSYGYTF. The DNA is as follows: TGCGCCAGCAGCCAACGAGGGGGTCAGTCCTATGGCTACACCTTC.